The 16 T cell receptor beta chains below were found in one sample sequenced in a study of T cells after yellow fever vaccination. Via MiXCR, TCRdb re-called the 5' RACE reads, giving one row per CDR3 protein. This sample has about 260,000 distinct CDR3 sequences, with about 5.2% found just once. The material sequenced was CD4+ T cells sorted from PBMCs, taken on the day of the yellow fever booster vaccination. Every receptor here comes from a man aged 18 to 29 who received the YFV17D yellow fever vaccine.

This clonotype appeared a few times. This chain uses TRBV6-1 with TRBJ2-1, with TRBD2 as a possible D gene (6 bases). CDR1 MNHNS and CDR2 SASEGT come from the germline V gene. The CDR3 consists of 13 residues. Trimming left V 9 bases short and J 10 bases short, with 19 bases between. The CDR3 DNA follows: TGTGCCAGTGTCCGGGACCTCGCGGGGGAGCAGTTCTTC. Its protein product is CASVRDLAGEQFF.

This clonotype occurred many times. V usage is TRBV5-6 and J usage is TRBJ2-3; unclear D gene. The CDR3 runs to 13 residues. The germline V and J ends were trimmed by 7 bases and 0 bases, with 9 bases remaining between them. CDR1 and CDR2 from the germline V gene are SGHDT and YYEEEE. CDR3 in amino acids: CASGQLSTDTQYF. The CDR3 DNA reads as TGTGCCAGCGGCCAACTGAGCACAGATACGCAGTATTTT.

This clonotype was seen many times. The chain uses TRBV4-2 and TRBJ2-5, with a weak D call TRBD2 (6 bases). The CDR3 has 17 residues. Trimming pared 1 base from V and 0 bases from J, leaving 15 bases between. CDR1 and CDR2 from the germline V gene are LGHNA and YNFKEQ. In DNA form, the CDR3 reads TGTGCCAGCAGCCAAGGAGCGGGCTTGACATACCAAGAGACCCAGTACTTC. Translating gives CASSQGAGLTYQETQYF.

This clonotype was found a few times. J is TRBJ2-4 and V is TRBV20-1, with a tentative D call TRBD2 (6 bases). V lost 3 bases, J lost 0 bases, and 15 bases lay in between. The CDR3 is 16 residues long. Germline loops: CDR1 DFQATT, CDR2 SNEGSKA (reference sequence). The CDR3 DNA reads as TGCAGTGCTAGTTTTGCGGGGAAACTAGCCAAAAACATTCAGTACTTC. As protein: CSASFAGKLAKNIQYF.

The chain combines TRBV7-6 with TRBJ2-6; 11 bases map to TRBD1. The CDR3 is made up of 20 amino acids. V dropped 5 bases and J dropped 0; count of bases not matched to a gene: 12. The germline V gene encodes CDR1 SGHVS and CDR2 FNYEAQ. The CDR3 nucleotides are TGTGCCAGCAGCCTCCAGGACAGGGGGCAACTAATCTCTGGGGCCAACGTCCTGACTTTC. Translating it yields CASSLQDRGQLISGANVLTF.

This chain joins TRBV7-3 and TRBJ2-3; D might be TRBD1 or TRBD2, each matching 7 bases. Deletions cut 4 bases from V and 1 base from J, with 21 bases between. The germline V gene has CDR1 SGHTA and CDR2 FQGTGA. CDR3 length: 18 residues. The CDR3, as DNA: TGTGCCAGCAGCTCGCTTTGGGGGGGGGACAGAGGCACAGATACGCAGTATTTT. Translated, it gives CASSSLWGGDRGTDTQYF. Variable domain in full (rest from reference TRBV7-3 and TRBJ2-3): GAGVSQTPSNKVTEKGKYVELRCDPISGHTALYWYRQSLGQGPEFLIYFQGTGAADDSGLPNDRFFAVRPEGSVSTLKIQRTERGDSAVYLCASSSLWGGDRGTDTQYFGPGTRLTVL.

This clonotype was seen many times. The CDR3 reads CASSLEAGGPETQYF. CDR3 in DNA: TGTGCCAGCAGCTTAGAAGCGGGGGGGCCAGAGACCCAGTACTTC. V usage is TRBV7-2 and J usage is TRBJ2-5, with TRBD2 matching 10 bases. The CDR3 covers 15 residues. The germline V gene has CDR1 SGHTA and CDR2 FQGNSA. Losses at the gene ends were 1 base for V and 4 bases for J; bases not matched to a gene: 3.

This clonotype was recorded at least ten times. The chain recombines TRBV7-9 with TRBJ1-2; D is undetermined. Trimming shortened V by 5 bases and J by 7 bases, and 11 bases separated the two germline ends. CDR1 and CDR2 from the germline V gene are SEHNR and FQNEAQ (reference sequence). The CDR3 length is 12 residues. The CDR3 is CASSLEEGGYTF. The DNA for the CDR3 is TGTGCCAGCAGCCTAGAGGAGGGTGGCTACACCTTC.

The table lists this clonotype with a few counts. V usage is TRBV20-1 and J usage is TRBJ2-2; D not certain. In germline, CDR1 is DFQATT, CDR2 SNEGSKA (reference sequence). V was clipped by 5 bases and J by 5 bases, with 9 bases between them. The CDR3 extends over 12 amino acids. CDR3 protein: CSAPDHTGELFF. CDR3 nucleotide sequence: TGCAGTGCTCCCGATCATACCGGGGAGCTGTTTTTT.

The chain is built from TRBV2 and TRBJ2-7; a weak D match, TRBD2 (5 bases). The V end was cut by 6 bases, the J end by 6 bases, with 15 bases between. The CDR3 loop spans 13 amino acids. Germline CDR1 and CDR2: SNHLY and FYNNEI. The CDR3 sequence: CASSLGSGREQYV. In DNA form, the CDR3 reads TGTGCCAGCAGCCTGGGGAGTGGACGCGAGCAGTACGTC.

The genes are TRBV5-1 and TRBJ2-4; D may correspond to TRBD1 or TRBD2 (6 bases each). With 5 bases removed from V and 8 bases from J, the gap between germline ends came to 11 bases. CDR3 length: 12 residues. From germline, CDR1 is SGHRS and CDR2 YFSETQ. The CDR3 DNA sequence: TGCGCCAGCAGGCAGGAGGGGGACATTCAGTACTTC. Its protein product is CASRQEGDIQYF.

At least ten counts were recorded for this clonotype. V and J are TRBV6-2 or TRBV6-3 and TRBJ2-5, with D possibly being TRBD1 or TRBD2 (5 bases each). CDR3 length: 16 amino acids. Germline values: CDR1 MNHEY, CDR2 SVGEGT. Trimming left V 7 bases short and J 7 bases short, with 25 bases between. The CDR3 sequence: CASIPPGPENAGTQYF. The CDR3 nucleotides are TGTGCCAGCATACCCCCGGGGCCAGAGAATGCGGGGACCCAGTACTTC.

The sample holds many counts of this clonotype. The chain recombines TRBV19 with TRBJ1-6; D unclear. Germline V gives CDR1 LNHDA, CDR2 SQIVND (reference sequence). Trimming pared 2 bases from V and 5 bases from J, leaving 10 bases between. CDR3 length equals 15 residues. CDR3 DNA sequence: TGTGCCAGTAGTATATTTGTGACAAATAATTCACCCCTCCACTTT. This translates into CASSIFVTNNSPLHF. Variable domain in full (rest from reference TRBV19 and TRBJ1-6): DGGITQSPKYLFRKEGQNVTLSCEQNLNHDAMYWYRQDPGQGLRLIYYSQIVNDFQKGDIAEGYSVSREKKESFPLTVTSAQKNPTAFYLCASSIFVTNNSPLHFGNGTRLTVT.

The chain employs TRBV30 and TRBJ2-5; D is uncertain. The length of the CDR3 is 13 residues. Germline lookup yields CDR1 GTSNPN and CDR2 SVGIG (reference sequence). V gave up 0 bases and J gave up 5 bases, with 10 bases separating them. CDR3 DNA sequence: TGTGCCTGGAGTGTATTCAGCTGGGAGACCCAGTACTTC. Amino acid sequence: CAWSVFSWETQYF.

This chain links TRBV3-1 with TRBJ1-2; D ambiguous. Trimming left V 2 bases short and J 5 bases short, with 12 bases between. The CDR3 extends over 14 amino acids. Germline-derived CDR1 and CDR2 are LGHDT and YNNKEL (reference sequence). CDR3 amino acids: CASSQRTGEYGYTF. The CDR3 bases are TGTGCCAGCAGCCAAAGGACCGGAGAGTATGGCTACACCTTC.

This clonotype was picked up many times. The CDR3 DNA sequence: TGTGCTAGTGGTTTGGTACTCGGCAGGCAGAATCAGCCCCAGCATTTT. Its protein product is CASGLVLGRQNQPQHF. This chain joins TRBV12-5 and TRBJ1-5; D remains ambiguous. This CDR3 has 16 residues. Germline values: CDR1 LGHNT, CDR2 FRNRAP. Trimming removed 0 bases at V and 4 bases at J, with 13 bases between.